Presented here are 30 T cell receptor beta chains from one specimen sequenced in a study of T-cell memory formation after mild COVID-19. Using its own MiXCR run on the 5' RACE reads, TCRdb lists one record per CDR3 protein. The table records some 300,000 distinct CDR3 sequences, roughly 19% of them present only once. Sequenced input: PBMCs or a T cell subset sorted from them (not recorded which). The receptors originated from a man between 18 and 35 years old who had mild COVID-19 (a few samples of this study predate the infection). Cell type and time point are not known.

This clonotype has more than one count but fewer than ten. The gene calls are TRBV7-8 and TRBJ2-7; D is unresolved. The CDR3 sequence is 14 residues long. Germline-derived CDR1 and CDR2 are SGHVS and FQNEAQ. V dropped 5 bases and J dropped 2 bases, with 13 bases sitting between them. The CDR3 coding sequence is TGTGCCAGCAGCGCAAGTACAGTTACCTACGAGCAGTACGTC. Protein product: CASSASTVTYEQYV.

The gene calls are TRBV3-1 and TRBJ1-5, with D possibly TRBD1 on 5 matching bases. Trimming removed 1 base from V and 6 bases from J, with 10 bases in between. In germline, CDR1 is LGHDT, CDR2 YNNKEL (reference sequence). This CDR3 contains 14 residues. The CDR3 here is CASSQGGVRQPQHF. The DNA of the CDR3 is TGTGCCAGCAGCCAAGGAGGGGTTCGTCAGCCCCAGCATTTT.

This clonotype was observed a few times. The rearrangement uses TRBV12-3 or TRBV12-4 and TRBJ1-2; no reliable D call. CDR3 length: 16 amino acids. The ends were cut back, 4 bases at V and 4 bases at J, with 19 bases in the middle. The CDR3 region is CASSSQTLQSSYGYTF. Written as DNA, the CDR3 is TGTGCCAGCAGTTCCCAAACCCTACAGTCGAGCTATGGCTACACCTTC.

This clonotype was recorded many times. The chain recombines TRBV28 with TRBJ1-6, with D perhaps TRBD1 (6 bases). The V and J ends lost 7 bases and 0 bases respectively, with 10 bases between them. This CDR3 has 15 amino acids. Germline V gene lookup returns CDR1 MDHEN and CDR2 SYDVKM. In DNA, the CDR3 is TGTGCCAGCACTCGAGGGGGCTCCTATAATTCACCCCTCCACTTT. This gives the protein CASTRGGSYNSPLHF.

This clonotype was recorded at least ten times. This chain connects TRBV30 to TRBJ1-2, with 10 positions matching TRBD1. The ends lost 3 bases at V and 8 bases at J; junction bases unmatched: 6. There are 13 residues in the CDR3. Per the germline V gene, CDR1 is GTSNPN and CDR2 is SVGIG (reference sequence). The chain's CDR3 is CAWSAGQGGGYTF. CDR3 bases: TGTGCCTGGAGCGCCGGACAGGGGGGAGGCTACACCTTC. The entire variable domain, with the rest obtained from reference TRBV30 and TRBJ1-2, is as follows: SQTIHQWPATLVQPVGSPLSLECTVEGTSNPNLYWYRQAAGRGLQLLFYSVGIGQISSEVPQNLSASRPQDRQFILSSKKLLLSDSGFYLCAWSAGQGGGYTFGSGTRLTVV.

The rearrangement links TRBV12-3 or TRBV12-4 to TRBJ2-5; the D gene is possibly TRBD1 (6 bases). CDR3 length: 14 amino acids. Trimming left V 5 bases short and J 5 bases short, with 15 bases between. CDR3 amino acids: CASSRTGLGETQYF. The CDR3 DNA follows: TGTGCCAGCAGTCGTACAGGGCTGGGGGAGACCCAGTACTTC.

In its sample, this clonotype was seen many times. The chain joins TRBV3-1 to TRBJ2-7; possibly TRBD1 for D (5 bases). V lost 1 base and J 2 bases, leaving 9 bases between the germline ends. This CDR3 region has 14 residues. Germline CDR1 is LGHDT and CDR2 is YNNKEL (reference sequence). The CDR3: CASSQGTYTYEQYF. In DNA, the CDR3 is TGTGCCAGCAGCCAAGGGACATATACCTACGAGCAGTACTTC.

This clonotype was recorded a few times. The chain has TRBV11-3 and TRBJ2-1, with D tentatively TRBD2 (5 bases). The CDR3 totals 13 residues. In germline, CDR1 is SGHNT, CDR2 YENEEA. The germline V and J ends were trimmed by 5 bases and 9 bases, with 14 bases remaining between them. The CDR3 sequence: CASSPGPAGEQFF. Here the CDR3 DNA reads TGTGCCAGCAGCCCCGGGCCCGCGGGTGAGCAGTTCTTC.

This clonotype was seen a few times. The chain combines TRBV28 with TRBJ2-7; weak D call: TRBD1 (6 bases). Trimming left V 6 bases short and J 4 bases short, with 10 bases between. The CDR3 sequence is 12 residues long. Germline lookup yields CDR1 MDHEN and CDR2 SYDVKM. CDR3 DNA sequence: TGTGCCAGCAGCCGTACAGGGTACGAGCAGTACGTC. Protein sequence: CASSRTGYEQYV.

This clonotype was seen more than once but under ten times. This chain connects TRBV20-1 to TRBJ2-3; D might be TRBD2 (7 bases). Germline V CDR1 and CDR2: DFQATT, SNEGSKA (reference sequence). Trimming pared 6 bases from V and 1 base from J, leaving 14 bases between. The CDR3 has 14 amino acids. The CDR3 is CSAPGGRGTDTQYF. The CDR3 coding sequence is TGCAGTGCCCCCGGGGGGCGCGGCACAGATACGCAGTATTTT.

This clonotype was seen just once. The J gene is TRBJ2-7, the V gene TRBV29-1; possible D gene TRBD2, 5 bases. Per the germline V gene, CDR1 is SQVTM and CDR2 is ANQGSEA. CDR3 length equals 14 residues. Between the trimmed V and J ends, which lost 5 bases and 1 base, there was a span of 15 bases. The chain's CDR3 is CSVRFLGRSYEQYF. CDR3 DNA: TGCAGCGTTCGGTTTCTAGGGAGATCCTACGAGCAGTACTTC.

CDR3 amino acids: CSASEDPGQGETEAFF. The CDR3 DNA is TGCAGTGCTAGTGAAGATCCGGGACAGGGGGAGACTGAAGCTTTCTTT. This chain joins TRBV20-1 and TRBJ1-1; 11 bases align to TRBD1. CDR1 is DFQATT, CDR2 SNEGSKA, per germline (reference sequence). V lost 3 bases, J lost 5 bases, and 11 bases stayed unmatched. This CDR3 is built from 16 residues.

This rearrangement joins TRBV20-1 to TRBJ1-1, with D possibly being TRBD1 (5 bases). Germline V gene lookup returns CDR1 DFQATT and CDR2 SNEGSKA (reference sequence). This CDR3 region has 13 residues. Trimming took off 3 bases at V and 8 bases at J, with 16 bases between the two ends. The CDR3 region is CSASQGLWGEAFF. The CDR3 nucleotides are TGCAGTGCTAGCCAGGGCCTCTGGGGGGAAGCTTTCTTT.

This clonotype was detected a few times. In nucleotides, the CDR3 is TGTGCCAGCAGCTTAAGTTCGGGACCGATCAACACCGGGGAGCTGTTTTTT. Its translation: CASSLSSGPINTGELFF. J is TRBJ2-2 and V is TRBV13; D may correspond to TRBD1 or TRBD2 (5 bases each). This CDR3 region has 17 residues. Germline CDR1 PRHDT, CDR2 FYEKMQ (reference sequence). Trimming took off 2 bases at V and 2 bases at J, with 15 bases between the two ends.

This clonotype was seen a few times. This chain uses TRBV5-1 with TRBJ2-3, with 8 bases that match TRBD2. The CDR3 runs to 14 residues. Germline loops: CDR1 SGHRS, CDR2 YFSETQ. V shed 4 bases, J shed 4 bases, and the junction held 5 bases outside the gene matches. The CDR3 nucleotides read TGCGCCAGCAGCCGAGGACTAGCCGCAGATACGCAGTATTTT. Translation gives CASSRGLAADTQYF. Complete variable domain (other parts from reference TRBV5-1 and TRBJ2-3): KAGVTQTPRYLIKTRGQQVTLSCSPISGHRSVSWYQQTPGQGLQFLFEYFSETQRNKGNFPGRFSGRQFSNSRSEMNVSTLELGDSALYLCASSRGLAADTQYFGPGTRLTVL.

This clonotype was detected ten times or more. The rearrangement joins TRBV7-2 to TRBJ2-3, with D unresolved. The CDR3 runs 13 residues. CDR1 SGHTA and CDR2 FQGNSA come from the germline V gene. Between the trimmed V and J ends, which lost 6 bases and 2 bases, there was a span of 9 bases. The DNA for the CDR3 is TGTGCCAGCAGTTCTGGCTCCACAGATACGCAGTATTTT. It is translated as CASSSGSTDTQYF. The full variable domain, rest sourced from reference TRBV7-2 and TRBJ2-3, is GAGVSQSPSNKVTEKGKDVELRCDPISGHTALYWYRQSLGQGLEFLIYFQGNSAPDKSGLPSDRFSAERTGGSVSTLTIQRTQQEDSAVYLCASSSGSTDTQYFGPGTRLTVL.

The sample holds a few counts of this clonotype. This chain uses TRBV12-5 with TRBJ1-2; tentative D call: TRBD1 (5 bases). The germline gives CDR1 LGHNT, CDR2 FRNRAP. The CDR3 length is 12 residues. Trimming removed 5 bases from V and 6 bases from J, with 10 bases in between. CDR3 loop: CASGGQVDGYTF. DNA for the CDR3: TGTGCTAGTGGTGGACAAGTAGATGGCTACACCTTC.

This clonotype was counted many times. The V and J genes are TRBV5-6 and TRBJ2-3, with D perhaps being TRBD1 or TRBD2 (5 bases each). The germline CDR1 and CDR2 sequences are SGHDT and YYEEEE. The ends were cut back, 5 bases at V and 1 base at J, with 11 bases in the middle. This CDR3 is 14 amino acids long. Written as DNA, the CDR3 is TGTGCCAGCAGGACGGGGCCGGGCACAGATACGCAGTATTTT. It yields the protein CASRTGPGTDTQYF.

The V gene is TRBV7-9, the J gene TRBJ1-5, with 7 bases identical to TRBD1. The germline gives CDR1 SEHNR, CDR2 FQNEAQ (reference sequence). V lost 4 bases and J lost 5; bases outside the gene matches: 5. The CDR3 totals 14 residues. The chain's CDR3 is CASSSQGRDQPQHF. CDR3 bases: TGTGCCAGCAGCTCACAGGGGCGAGATCAGCCCCAGCATTTT.

Many counts were recorded for this clonotype. The chain employs TRBV29-1 and TRBJ2-1; D gene ambiguous. Germline V gene sequence: CDR1 SQVTM, CDR2 ANQGSEA. Trimming took off 4 bases at V and 5 bases at J, with 12 bases between the two ends. This CDR3 has 13 amino acids. The CDR3 reads CSVAPRFNNEQFF. CDR3 bases: TGCAGCGTTGCTCCGCGATTCAACAATGAGCAGTTCTTC.

The chain's CDR3 is CASSPLEGPNTGELFF. The CDR3 DNA follows: TGTGCCAGCAGCCCCCTCGAAGGTCCGAACACCGGGGAGCTGTTTTTT. This rearrangement joins TRBV9 to TRBJ2-2, with D unclear. Germline CDR1 and CDR2: SGDLS and YYNGEE. CDR3 length equals 16 residues. V dropped 4 bases and J dropped 0 bases, with 13 bases sitting between them.

A few counts support this clonotype. V gene TRBV5-1 combines with J gene TRBJ2-7; no clear D gene. The CDR3 runs 13 residues. Deletions cut 4 bases from V and 4 bases from J, with 12 bases between. Germline CDR1 is SGHRS and CDR2 is YFSETQ. This CDR3 reads CASSPGMRYEQYF. The CDR3 region has the DNA TGCGCCAGCAGCCCTGGGATGAGGTACGAGCAGTACTTC.

This clonotype occurred a few times. V is TRBV28 and J is TRBJ2-7; D possibly uses TRBD1 or TRBD2 (5 bases each). This CDR3 contains 16 residues. V gave up 2 bases and J gave up 5 bases, with 19 bases separating them. Germline V gene data show CDR1 as MDHEN and CDR2 as SYDVKM. CDR3 nucleotide sequence: TGTGCCAGCAGTTTAAATCGGCGAGGGGTGGGCGACGAGCAGTACGTC. It specifies CASSLNRRGVGDEQYV.

This rearrangement joins TRBV12-3 or TRBV12-4 to TRBJ2-7, with 7 bases that match TRBD1. The V gene end was trimmed by 7 bases and the J gene end by 4 bases; junction bases not matched to a gene: 10. The length of the CDR3 is 14 residues. Here the CDR3 reads CASMRGSRGYEQYF. CDR3 DNA sequence: TGTGCCAGCATGAGGGGATCCAGGGGGTACGAGCAGTACTTC.

This chain links TRBV4-1 with TRBJ2-3, with unresolved D. CDR1 and CDR2 (germline): MGHRA, YSYEKL. The V gene lost 3 bases and the J gene lost 6 bases, with 13 bases spanning the gap. This CDR3 contains 14 residues. The CDR3 nucleotides are TGCGCCAGCAGCCACGCCTGGACGCCGGATACGCAGTATTTT. As protein: CASSHAWTPDTQYF.

This chain connects TRBV9 to TRBJ1-3; no firm D call. Germline loops: CDR1 SGDLS, CDR2 YYNGEE. The CDR3 runs to 18 residues. V was clipped by 0 bases and J by 0 bases, with 16 bases between them. As DNA, the CDR3 is TGTGCCAGCAGCGTAGAAAGTTCGGGTTCCTCCTCTGGAAACACCATATATTTT. Translated, it gives CASSVESSGSSSGNTIYF.

This clonotype was seen a handful of times. The chain recombines TRBV7-2 with TRBJ2-2, with D unclear. V lost 5 bases and J lost 1, with 11 bases in between. This CDR3 spans 15 amino acids. Germline loops: CDR1 SGHTA, CDR2 FQGNSA. CDR3 residues: CASSLLGGNTGELFF. CDR3 nucleotide sequence: TGTGCCAGCAGCCTCCTAGGTGGGAACACCGGGGAGCTGTTTTTT.

The V gene is TRBV5-6, the J gene TRBJ2-7, with D uncertain. V shed 0 bases and J shed 0 bases, with 7 bases lying between them. In germline, CDR1 is SGHDT, CDR2 YYEEEE. This CDR3 has 14 residues. The CDR3 loop reads CASSLGGSSYEQYV. CDR3 sequence (DNA): TGTGCCAGCAGCTTGGGGGGTAGCTCCTACGAGCAGTACGTC.

The CDR3 DNA is TGCAGTGCCACGACAGGGGGCAACGAGCAGTACTTC. Its translation: CSATTGGNEQYF. The rearrangement joins TRBV20-1 to TRBJ2-7, with TRBD1 matching over 10 bases. V dropped 6 bases and J dropped 5; count of bases not matched to a gene: 4. Germline CDR1 reads DFQATT; CDR2 reads SNEGSKA (reference sequence). The CDR3 runs 12 residues.

This chain joins TRBV27 and TRBJ2-2; no reliable D call. Germline CDR1 and CDR2: MNHEY and SMNVEV (reference sequence). Trimming left V 6 bases short and J 2 bases short, with 13 bases between. CDR3 length equals 15 residues. This chain's CDR3 is CASRPQRANTGELFF. The CDR3 DNA reads as TGTGCCAGCAGGCCGCAGAGAGCAAACACCGGGGAGCTGTTTTTT.